What follows are 32 T cell receptor beta chains derived from one specimen sequenced in a study of early T cells in non-severe SARS-CoV-2 infection. From the 5' RACE reads, TCRdb called clonotypes with MiXCR, one entry per CDR3 protein. Found here are about 43,000 distinct CDR3 sequences, roughly a tenth of them singletons; the top ten hold about 9.5%. Sequencing was done on a sample of whole blood. Every receptor here comes from an adult who was a healthcare worker with PCR-confirmed SARS-CoV-2 infection or an uninfected control (not recorded which).

The V and J genes are TRBV4-2 and TRBJ1-4, with D hard to call. Germline CDR1 LGHNA, CDR2 YNFKEQ. Between the trimmed V and J ends, which lost 4 bases and 5 bases, there was a span of 17 bases. The length of the CDR3 is 16 residues. In DNA, the CDR3 is TGTGCCAGCAGCCGCTCAGGACTATCCGTGAATGAAAAACTGTTTTTT. Protein product: CASSRSGLSVNEKLFF.

This clonotype was picked up a small number of times. This chain joins TRBV20-1 and TRBJ1-1; D is uncertain. CDR3 size: 12 residues. The V gene's germline CDR1 is DFQATT and CDR2 SNEGSKA (reference sequence). V was clipped by 2 bases and J by 3 bases, with 7 bases between them. In nucleotides, the CDR3 is TGCAGTGCTAGACCACAGTACACTGAAGCTTTCTTT. Translated: CSARPQYTEAFF.

This clonotype was detected ten times or more. The CDR3 spells CASSIQTADEGLFF. CDR3 DNA sequence: TGCGCCAGCAGCATTCAGACAGCCGATGAGGGACTGTTTTTT. The rearrangement links TRBV5-1 to TRBJ1-4; weak D call: TRBD1 (5 bases). V was shortened by 4 bases and J by 13 bases, with 20 bases between the two germline ends. This CDR3 is built from 14 residues. Germline V gene data show CDR1 as SGHRS and CDR2 as YFSETQ.

A word on this clonotype: A much larger clone is a single base away; this may be a read error. The gene calls are TRBV15 and TRBJ2-1; D might be TRBD1 (5 bases). The CDR3 spans 12 residues. Germline loops: CDR1 LNHNV, CDR2 YYDKDF (reference sequence). CDR3 DNA sequence: TGTGCCACCGGCAGACAGTACAATGAGCAGTTCTTC. This encodes CATGRQYNEQFF.

This clonotype showed up just a few times. The chain combines TRBV1 with TRBJ1-5; the table gives TRBD1 as D, unverified against the DNA. TRBV1 is an annotated pseudogene. The CDR3 is 17 residues long. The CDR3, as DNA: TGCACCAGCAGCCAACCAAACAGGGGTTATAGCAATCAGCCCCAGCATTTT. Amino acid sequence: CTSSQPNRGYSNQPQHF.

This clonotype was seen at least ten times. V is TRBV12-3 or TRBV12-4 and J is TRBJ1-5; D is undetermined. Trimming removed 7 bases from V and 0 bases from J, with 10 bases in between. The CDR3 runs 14 residues. CDR3 in amino acids: CASMFDYSNQPQHF. The CDR3 DNA reads as TGTGCCAGCATGTTTGACTATAGCAATCAGCCCCAGCATTTT.

About this clonotype itself: A clone one base away is much larger, so this may be a read error. The V gene is TRBV12-5, the J gene TRBJ1-6, with D maybe TRBD1 (5 bases). The germline V gene has CDR1 LGHNT and CDR2 FRNRAP. The CDR3 consists of 14 residues. Here the CDR3 DNA reads TGTGCTAGTGGTCTACAGGTATCGGGTTCACTCCTCCACTTT. Translated: CASGLQVSGSLLHF.

There are a few counts of this clonotype. J is TRBJ2-1 and V is TRBV10-1, with TRBD1 matching over 9 bases. Germline V lookup: CDR1 WNHNN, CDR2 SYGVQD (reference sequence). With V trimmed by 6 bases and J by 3 bases, 6 bases remained unmatched. This CDR3 region has 15 residues. Written as DNA, the CDR3 is TGCGCCAGCAGCCTCTCGGGACAGGGCTACAATGAGCAGTTCTTC. As protein: CASSLSGQGYNEQFF.

This clonotype was seen ten or more times. The chain recombines TRBV6-1 with TRBJ2-3; unclear D gene. V was shortened by 2 bases and J by 10 bases, with 7 bases between the two germline ends. Germline values: CDR1 MNHNS, CDR2 SASEGT. The CDR3 spans 11 residues. The CDR3 loop is CASSESGPQYF. The CDR3 DNA sequence: TGTGCCAGCAGTGAATCTGGTCCGCAGTATTTT.

This clonotype appeared many times. The rearrangement links TRBV6-2 or TRBV6-3 to TRBJ1-2; 7 bases match TRBD1. The J segment lost 4 bases and the V segment lost 5 bases, leaving 4 bases of the junction unmatched. This CDR3 is 13 amino acids long. Germline-derived CDR1 and CDR2 are MNHEY and SVGEGT. Here the CDR3 DNA reads TGTGCCAGCAGTGTGACAGGGAGCTATGGCTACACCTTC. Translated: CASSVTGSYGYTF.

The rearrangement uses TRBV24-1 and TRBJ1-1; D is unresolved. Looked up from germline, CDR1 is KGHDR and CDR2 is SFDVKD. This CDR3 is 14 amino acids long. Trimming removed 3 bases from V and 4 bases from J, with 11 bases in between. The CDR3, as DNA: TGTGCCACCAGTGATGCCCCTCCGGCCACTGAAGCTTTCTTT. The encoded protein is CATSDAPPATEAFF.

The rearrangement joins TRBV20-1 to TRBJ1-3; D gene unclear. CDR1 and CDR2 (germline): DFQATT, SNEGSKA (reference sequence). The CDR3 runs to 11 residues. Trimming pared 6 bases from V and 7 bases from J, leaving 10 bases between. The CDR3 coding sequence is TGCAGTGCATCCCGGGGTAACACCATATATTTT. Amino acid sequence: CSASRGNTIYF.

This clonotype was detected many times. The rearrangement links TRBV6-2 or TRBV6-3 to TRBJ2-3, with 10 bases matching TRBD2. The CDR3 spans 14 residues. V gave up 6 bases and J gave up 5 bases; unmatched junction bases: 5. The V gene's germline CDR1 is MNHEY and CDR2 SVGEGT. CDR3 amino acids: CASSRSGGGDTQYF. As DNA, the CDR3 is TGTGCCAGCAGCCGAAGCGGGGGGGGAGATACGCAGTATTTT.

This rearrangement joins TRBV29-1 to TRBJ2-7; 10 bases align to TRBD2. CDR1 is SQVTM, CDR2 ANQGSEA, per germline. This CDR3 comprises 14 residues. V was clipped by 6 bases and J by 2 bases; unmatched bases: 7. The DNA of the CDR3 is TGCAGCGTGTACGGGACTAGCGATACCTACGAGCAGTACTTC. It encodes CSVYGTSDTYEQYF.

The chain joins TRBV9 to TRBJ1-5, with TRBD1 as a possible D gene (5 bases). Trimming took off 4 bases at V and 0 bases at J, with 11 bases between the two ends. Germline CDR1 is SGDLS and CDR2 is YYNGEE. The CDR3 loop spans 15 amino acids. CDR3 in amino acids: CASSRDPNSNQPQHF. CDR3 bases: TGTGCCAGCAGCCGGGACCCGAATAGCAATCAGCCCCAGCATTTT. Full variable domain (rest looked up from reference TRBV9 and TRBJ1-5): DSGVTQTPKHLITATGQRVTLRCSPRSGDLSVYWYQQSLDQGLQFLIQYYNGEERAKGNILERFSAQQFPDLHSELNLSSLELGDSALYFCASSRDPNSNQPQHFGDGTRLSIL.

In its sample, this clonotype was seen a few times. The rearrangement uses TRBV7-2 and TRBJ1-4; TRBD1 might be the D (5 bases). Germline V gene data show CDR1 as SGHTA and CDR2 as FQGNSA. The V end was cut by 3 bases, the J end by 8 bases, with 13 bases between. The CDR3 runs 14 residues. The CDR3 reads CASSFTGGSEKLFF. The CDR3 bases are TGTGCCAGCAGCTTTACTGGGGGAAGCGAAAAACTGTTTTTT.

To note about this clonotype: This may arise from a read error, as a much more abundant clone is one base away. This sequence joins TRBV15 and TRBJ2-5; D gene uncertain. The CDR3 has 14 amino acids. Germline V gene sequence: CDR1 LNHNV, CDR2 YYDKDF (reference sequence). V lost 1 base and J 6 bases, leaving 12 bases between the germline ends. The CDR3 sequence: CATSRGRTEQTQYF. The CDR3 DNA sequence: TGTGCCACCAGCAGAGGACGCACAGAGCAGACCCAGTACTTC.

This clonotype appeared many times. V gene TRBV20-1 combines with J gene TRBJ1-5; 8 bases align to TRBD1. There are 14 residues in the CDR3. Trimming took 3 bases from V and 4 from J; bases not matched to a gene: 5. Germline V gene sequence: CDR1 DFQATT, CDR2 SNEGSKA (reference sequence). CDR3 sequence (DNA): TGCAGTGCTAGTCAGGACAGGGCGAATCAGCCCCAGCATTTT. It encodes CSASQDRANQPQHF.

Ten or more counts support this clonotype. The rearrangement uses TRBV5-5 and TRBJ1-4, with D uncertain. Germline CDR1 reads SGHKS; CDR2 reads YYEKEE (reference sequence). The CDR3 has 15 residues. V was trimmed by 0 bases and J by 0 bases, leaving 6 bases between them. DNA for the CDR3: TGTGCCAGCAGCTTGGAGCCGGCAACTAATGAAAAACTGTTTTTT. Protein sequence: CASSLEPATNEKLFF.

This clonotype was observed a few times. This rearrangement joins TRBV15 to TRBJ1-4; D is unclear. The CDR3 is 13 amino acids. Germline assignment: CDR1 LNHNV and CDR2 YYDKDF (reference sequence). V lost 3 bases to trimming and J lost 8 bases, with 10 bases between them. DNA for the CDR3: TGTGCCACCAGCAGCTCAATAGGGGAAAAACTGTTTTTT. This gives the protein CATSSSIGEKLFF.

A note on this clonotype: Being one base from a much bigger clone, this may be a read error. V is TRBV7-6 and J is TRBJ2-7; 9 positions agree with TRBD1. This CDR3 spans 14 amino acids. Germline V CDR1 and CDR2: SGHVS, FNYEAQ. In DNA, the CDR3 is TGTGCCAGCAGCCCCCCGGGACAGGGCTACGATCAGTACTTC. It translates to CASSPPGQGYDQYF. Variable domain in full (rest from reference TRBV7-6 and TRBJ2-7): GAGVSQSPRYKVTKRGQDVALRCDPISGHVSLYWYRQALGQGPEFLTYFNYEAQQDKSGLPNDRFSAERPEGSISTLTIQRTEQRDSAMYRCASSPPGQGYDQYFGPGTRLTVT.

At least ten counts were recorded for this clonotype. The CDR3 DNA reads TGTGCCAGCAGTTACATATCTGGCAATCAGCCCCAGCATTTT. This codes for CASSYISGNQPQHF. The rearrangement uses TRBV6-6 and TRBJ1-5, with D unresolved. Trimming removed 2 bases at V and 2 bases at J, with 7 bases between. In germline, CDR1 is MNHNY, CDR2 SVGAGI (reference sequence). The CDR3 is made up of 14 amino acids.

The chain carries TRBV12-3 or TRBV12-4 and TRBJ2-3, with TRBD2 identical over 9 bases. Losses at the gene ends were 7 bases for V and 5 bases for J; bases not matched to a gene: 13. The CDR3 sequence is 16 residues long. Here the CDR3 reads CASTPLKRGAGDTQYF. CDR3 in DNA: TGTGCCAGCACCCCACTAAAGCGGGGGGCGGGAGATACGCAGTATTTT.

This chain uses TRBV7-9 with TRBJ2-6; D gene unclear. The length of the CDR3 is 15 residues. The germline CDR1 and CDR2 sequences are SEHNR and FQNEAQ (reference sequence). With 3 bases removed from V and 0 bases from J, the gap between germline ends came to 6 bases. The CDR3 nucleotides are TGTGCCAGCAGCTTCCTGGCCTCTGGGGCCAACGTCCTGACTTTC. Its protein is CASSFLASGANVLTF.

In this sample, this clonotype turned up many times. V is TRBV25-1 and J is TRBJ1-6; TRBD1 is a possible D gene (5 bases). Germline CDR1 and CDR2: MGHDK and SYGVNS. V was clipped by 3 bases and J by 10 bases, with 7 bases between them. CDR3 length: 12 amino acids. CDR3 sequence: CASSDRGSPLHF. The DNA of the CDR3 is TGTGCCAGCAGTGATCGGGGGTCACCCCTCCACTTT. The complete variable domain, with remaining parts taken from reference TRBV25-1 and TRBJ1-6, reads EADIYQTPRYLVIGTGKKITLECSQTMGHDKMYWYQQDPGMELHLIHYSYGVNSTEKGDLSSESTVSRIRTEHFPLTLESARPSHTSQYLCASSDRGSPLHFGNGTRLTVT.

This clonotype occurred many times. The V call is TRBV7-2, the J call TRBJ2-2; maybe TRBD1 (6 bases). Trimming stripped 10 bases from V and 5 bases from J, with 23 bases between. The CDR3 covers 16 residues. Germline V gene data show CDR1 as SGHTA and CDR2 as FQGNSA. In DNA form, the CDR3 reads TGTGCCACCAAAAAGGACCAGACAGGAGAGACCGGGGAGCTGTTTTTT. It codes for CATKKDQTGETGELFF.

This clonotype has just a few counts. The chain employs TRBV6-6 and TRBJ2-5; D ambiguous. The CDR3 has 13 amino acids. Germline values: CDR1 MNHNY, CDR2 SVGAGI (reference sequence). Trimming shortened V by 6 bases and J by 5 bases, and 13 bases separated the two germline ends. The CDR3 DNA reads TGTGCCAGCAGAGAGTACGAGCAGGAGACCCAGTACTTC. This encodes CASREYEQETQYF.

This clonotype turned up a few times. This chain uses TRBV12-3 or TRBV12-4 with TRBJ1-3; D is unresolved. V lost 7 bases to trimming and J lost 0 bases, with 10 bases between them. This CDR3 comprises 14 residues. CDR3: CASTYGVSGNTIYF. DNA for the CDR3: TGTGCCAGCACCTATGGGGTCTCTGGAAACACCATATATTTT.

This clonotype appeared many times. The V and J genes are TRBV5-1 and TRBJ2-1, with 10 nucleotides matching TRBD2. The CDR3 is made up of 15 amino acids. V shed 0 bases, J shed 9 bases, and the junction held 6 bases outside the gene matches. Germline-derived CDR1 and CDR2 are SGHRS and YFSETQ. CDR3 sequence: CASSLEASGGGEQFF. DNA of the CDR3: TGCGCCAGCAGCTTGGAGGCTAGCGGGGGCGGTGAGCAGTTCTTC. The full variable domain, completed using reference TRBV5-1 and TRBJ2-1, is KAGVTQTPRYLIKTRGQQVTLSCSPISGHRSVSWYQQTPGQGLQFLFEYFSETQRNKGNFPGRFSGRQFSNSRSEMNVSTLELGDSALYLCASSLEASGGGEQFFGPGTRLTVL.

This clonotype appeared many times. The V gene is TRBV10-2, the J gene TRBJ2-5; 15 positions agree with TRBD2. With V trimmed by 6 bases and J by 6 bases, 2 bases remained unmatched. This CDR3 region has 14 residues. From germline, CDR1 is WSHSY and CDR2 SAAADI. DNA of the CDR3: TGCGCCAGCAGCGGGACTAGCGGGGGGAAGACCCAGTACTTC. Translated: CASSGTSGGKTQYF.

This clonotype showed up many times. The V and J genes are TRBV7-9 and TRBJ1-1; D is unclear. V lost 3 bases, J lost 4 bases, and 12 bases lay in between. The CDR3 is 14 amino acids. Looked up from germline, CDR1 is SEHNR and CDR2 is FQNEAQ (reference sequence). The CDR3 region has the DNA TGTGCCAGCAGCTTGGCAGCCTCCTTCACTGAAGCTTTCTTT. It translates to CASSLAASFTEAFF.

This clonotype was recorded at least ten times. This chain uses TRBV21-1 with TRBJ1-1. TRBV21-1 is deemed a pseudogene. The CDR3 sequence is 9 residues long. The CDR3 nucleotides read TGTGCCAGCAGCAGTGAAGCTTTCTTT. Its protein is CASSSEAFF.